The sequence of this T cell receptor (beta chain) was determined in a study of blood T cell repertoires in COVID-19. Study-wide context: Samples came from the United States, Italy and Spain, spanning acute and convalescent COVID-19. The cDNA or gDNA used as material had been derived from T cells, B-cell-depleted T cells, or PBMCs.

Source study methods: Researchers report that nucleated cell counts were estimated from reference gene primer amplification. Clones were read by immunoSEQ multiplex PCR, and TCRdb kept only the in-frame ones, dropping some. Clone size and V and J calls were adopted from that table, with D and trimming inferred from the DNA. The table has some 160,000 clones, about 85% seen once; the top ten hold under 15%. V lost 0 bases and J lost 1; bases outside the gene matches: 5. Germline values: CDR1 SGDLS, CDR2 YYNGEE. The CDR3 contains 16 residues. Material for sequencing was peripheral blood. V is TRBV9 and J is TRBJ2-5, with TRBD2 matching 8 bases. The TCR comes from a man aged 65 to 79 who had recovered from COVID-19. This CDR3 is CASSVGSSGVQETQYF. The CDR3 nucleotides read TGTGCCAGCAGCGTAGGGAGTAGCGGGGTCCAAGAGACCCAGTACTTC.